The entry that follows covers one TCR beta chain sequence. Its antigen is currently unknown. The data belong to a study of T cells in localized non-small cell lung cancer. Points from the study as a whole: The study sequenced only one region of the tumor. As a result, intratumor heterogeneity could not be excluded and remains possible. The highest T cell clonality was in uninvolved adjacent lung, above tumor. Longer overall survival was associated with a higher density of T cells in the blood. Median detection of top 100 tumor clones in adjacent lung was about 52 clones.

Generated by immunoSEQ multiplex PCR, the TCRdb table keeps only in-frame clones and is missing some. The sample contains some 38,000 clones, 86% of which appear only once. Trimming at V came to 0 bases and at J to 8 bases, leaving 4 bases not matched to a gene. Germline V gives CDR1 LGHNA, CDR2 YNFKEQ. This CDR3 comprises 15 residues. The sequences come from peripheral blood mononuclear cells, collected before any cancer treatment. The TCR originated in a male donor aged 60 or older with stage II lung adenocarcinoma. The chain carries TRBV4-2 and TRBJ2-5; 12 bases are a match to TRBD2. CDR3 region: CASSQEASGRGTQYF. CDR3 nucleotide sequence: TGTGCCAGCAGCCAAGAGGCTAGCGGGAGGGGAACCCAGTACTTC.